Listed below are T cell receptor beta chains from one sample, sequenced in a study of chronic HIV infection and antiretroviral therapy. Via MiXCR, TCRdb re-called the 5' RACE reads, giving one row per CDR3 protein. The data contain more than 25,000 distinct CDR3 sequences, around 8.6% of them seen just once; the ten biggest clones take up 2% to 2.5%. Sequenced sample: peripheral blood. The receptor set was obtained from an adult who had HIV and had not received antiretroviral therapy, or was an uninfected healthy control (not recorded which). The conserved cysteine and the conserved F or W are not part of the CDR3 here. A D gene is named only where the DNA matches it firmly.

V,length,D,J,CDR3
TRBV20-1,12,-,TRBJ2-3,SARDVKGTDTQY
TRBV7-2,9,-,TRBJ2-1,ASSYYNEQF
TRBV5-1,10,-,TRBJ2-3,ASSLSWDTQY
TRBV2,12,TRBD2,TRBJ2-4,ASSNSGTSNIQY
TRBV20-1,10,-,TRBJ2-5,SARTLGETQY
TRBV27,13,TRBD2,TRBJ2-7,ASTQRRGDSYEQY
TRBV28,9,-,TRBJ2-1,ASSQPLLQF
TRBV14,12,-,TRBJ2-7,ASSQDRAGEVQY
TRBV7-9,14,-,TRBJ2-3,ASSPWLTVAGDTQY
TRBV6-1,13,TRBD2,TRBJ2-2,ASSETSGSTGELF
TRBV7-2,11,-,TRBJ1-1,ASSLKTGFEAF
TRBV27,13,TRBD2,TRBJ2-7,ASSLTSGGAYEQY
TRBV29-1,12,-,TRBJ2-1,SVEELSSYNEQF
TRBV7-2,12,-,TRBJ2-7,ASSARDTSYEQY
TRBV20-1,10,-,TRBJ1-5,SASGSNQPQH
TRBV20-1,10,TRBD2,TRBJ2-3,SAGGGTDTQY
TRBV20-1,11,-,TRBJ1-2,SASPGGLYGYT
TRBV11-2,11,-,TRBJ2-2,ASSLENTGELF
TRBV10-1,11,TRBD2,TRBJ2-7,ASSESGLSEQY
TRBV2,11,-,TRBJ1-1,ASSSMDSDEAF
TRBV20-1,11,-,TRBJ1-2,SARDEINYGYT
TRBV29-1,11,-,TRBJ1-2,SVPPGSDYGYT
TRBV4-1,18,TRBD2,TRBJ2-5,ASSQVGLAGAPSRSSAQY
TRBV29-1,12,TRBD1,TRBJ1-1,SVGHNPGTGEAF
TRBV5-1,13,-,TRBJ1-5,ASSLGGDSNQPQH
TRBV5-1,14,TRBD2,TRBJ2-5,ASSLKRTSGQETQY
TRBV7-2,12,-,TRBJ2-7,VSTPEGRPHEQY
TRBV7-2,13,TRBD2,TRBJ2-3,ASSSSGTGTDTQY
TRBV12-3/TRBV12-4,16,TRBD1,TRBJ1-5,ASSRLGTGGGNNQPQH
TRBV27,12,-,TRBJ1-1,ASSPLTLGTEAF
TRBV6-6,10,-,TRBJ1-1,ASSYLYFEAF
TRBV27,16,TRBD1,TRBJ1-5,ASSPGQRWAYSNQPQH
TRBV7-6,12,-,TRBJ2-7,ASSLDTNTYEQY
TRBV7-9,12,TRBD1,TRBJ1-2,ASSPGQGNYGYT
TRBV4-3,13,-,TRBJ2-1,ASSHRLGGSDEQF
TRBV2,12,-,TRBJ1-2,ASSSGPLGDGYT
TRBV29-1,13,-,TRBJ1-3,SGDLLPASGNTIY
TRBV4-3,9,-,TRBJ2-7,ASSQNDEQY
TRBV10-3,11,-,TRBJ2-1,AIRGDNMHEQF
TRBV5-1,17,TRBD2,TRBJ2-3,ASRQYLAVTLSSTDTQY
TRBV25-1,14,-,TRBJ2-5,ASSESSSRKQETQY
TRBV12-3/TRBV12-4,14,-,TRBJ2-2,ASSSSVGVNTGELF
TRBV27,13,TRBD1,TRBJ1-5,ASRTYRGGNQPQH